This TCR beta chain originates from a study of T cell responses to AZD1222 COVID-19 vaccine. Study as a whole: Pooling was applied to second doses at about 4 or about 12 weeks. Findings of the study overall: The donors showed a predominance of white British ancestry and of females, with possible underestimation of clonal diversity. Only 5 or 6 individuals given AZD1222 were seropositive at baseline. Repertoire sampling occurred only after the peak T cell response.

Clones were sequenced by immunoSEQ multiplex PCR, and TCRdb holds only the in-frame ones, with some missing. The sample includes roughly 170,000 clones, roughly nine tenths of them seen just once. Germline assignment: CDR1 SEHNR and CDR2 FQNEAQ (reference sequence). Germline trimming cut 3 bases from V and 2 bases from J; bases unmatched to any gene: 8. This CDR3 is built from 16 residues. As for this clone: Antigen unknown.

The V and J genes are TRBV7-9 and TRBJ2-3; TRBD1 matches 7 bases. The input for sequencing was peripheral blood, taken on day 0 of AZD1222 vaccination. This sequence originates from an adult in good health. In DNA, the CDR3 is TGTGCCAGCAGCTTCCTACGGGACAGCTCCACAGATACGCAGTATTTT. It codes for CASSFLRDSSTDTQYF.